The T cell receptor (beta chain) described here comes from a study of T cell repertoires in cytomegalovirus infection. Whole-study context: Shared public TCR beta signatures pointed to both CMV infection and a matching HLA type.

As for this clonotype: Antigen: not known.

Findings of the study overall: The study found HLA-C-restricted CMV-specific TCR beta clonotypes dominating the ex vivo response. Summed frequency of shared TCR beta families picked out CMV carriers who also had the relevant HLA.

TCRdb ran MiXCR on the reads and lists one entry per CDR3 protein. The top ten clones hold approximately 10% of a sample with approximately 500,000 distinct CDR3 sequences, roughly 12% of them seen once. The specimen was PBMCs. This sequence originates from a human donor in good health (CMV status not recorded). Some clones in this sample may be carry-over from other donors' samples.

CDR3 residues: CSVARGGNEQFF. The CDR3, as DNA: TGCAGCGTTGCCCGTGGGGGTAATGAGCAGTTCTTC. The gene calls are TRBV29-1 and TRBJ2-1; D tentatively reads TRBD1 or TRBD2 (5 bases each). The V and J ends lost 4 bases and 7 bases respectively, with 11 bases between them. Germline loops: CDR1 SQVTM, CDR2 ANQGSEA. The CDR3 length is 12 residues.